The subject of this entry is one T cell receptor beta chain. This sample also contains other DNA sequences that code for the same CDR3. This sample was included in a study of blood T cell repertoires in COVID-19. Overall study: Sample material is recorded as cDNA or gDNA derived from T cells, B-cell-depleted T cells, or PBMCs.

Original processing notes: Reference gene primer amplification gave estimated nucleated cell counts. Assay used: immunoSEQ multiplex PCR; TCRdb lists only in-frame clones, some missing. The V and J calls and clone size are taken from that table; D and trimming were inferred from the DNA. The data contain about 170,000 clones, about 80% of them singletons. The CDR3 is made up of 16 amino acids. The V and J ends lost 2 bases and 0 bases respectively, with 8 bases between them. From germline, CDR1 is SGHAT and CDR2 FQNNGV. Sequencing was done on a sample of peripheral blood. The V and J genes are TRBV11-2 and TRBJ2-6, with D unclear. The receptor's source is an elderly woman with acute or convalescent COVID-19. The CDR3 here is CASSLSRSSGANVLTF. DNA of the CDR3: TGTGCCAGCAGCTTATCGAGGAGCTCTGGGGCCAACGTCCTGACTTTC.